Reported below is one TCR beta chain. Its antigen is unidentified. Total RNA was isolated from each sample in quantities of at least 5.5 micrograms. J was trimmed by 1 base and V by 5 bases; bases with no gene match: 7. Germline V gene lookup returns CDR1 SGHTA and CDR2 FQGNSA. CDR3 length: 17 residues. PCR was performed a second time for about 7 to 11 cycles using a sample-barcoded 5' primer and a J-beta primer mix. A template-switch adaptor containing 12 random nucleotides labeled each cDNA molecule. MiXCR was run by TCRdb on the 5' RACE reads, yielding one entry per CDR3 protein. The sample contains 790,000 or so distinct CDR3 sequences, more than 35% of which appear only once. This sample was included in a study of blood T cells in healthy people across ages. Study results and caveats: With naive T cell percentage, TCR beta diversity showed a strong correlation. Long-lived and aged donors differed, with more naive CD4+ cells and higher diversity in the long-lived.

What was sequenced was blood. V usage is TRBV7-2 and J usage is TRBJ2-3; 12 bases line up with TRBD2. The TCR originated in a man older than 75 in good health. The CDR3 spells CASSKRLAGAGTDTQYF. CDR3 DNA sequence: TGTGCCAGCAGCAAAAGACTAGCGGGAGCGGGCACAGATACGCAGTATTTT.